This T cell receptor (beta chain) was observed in a study of prognosis after radiotherapy for stage I lung cancer. Study-wide context: More than five patients presented with squamous cell carcinoma, twelve with adenocarcinoma.

The CDR3 is 14 amino acids. Germline V gives CDR1 SGHRS, CDR2 YFSETQ. Between the trimmed V and J ends, which lost 4 bases and 0 bases, there was a span of 10 bases. The sample holds many counts of this clonotype. The target antigen is unknown. Two-round multiplex PCR amplified TCR beta CDR3 from genomic DNA. Amplification during the initial PCR round employed primers specific to each TRBV and TRBJ gene. TCRdb redid the calling of the multiplex PCR reads with MiXCR, one entry per CDR3 protein. Of about 16,000 distinct CDR3 sequences in the sample, approximately 44% were seen once. Study-level findings and limits: Median unique TCR clone counts of about 9,200 versus 6,500 showed a fall after stereotactic body radiation therapy. Some patients went on to develop distant metastases. Their Shannon entropy after stereotactic body radiation therapy was lower, and its change from baseline was also lower.

The chain has TRBV5-1 and TRBJ1-1; unclear D gene. This TCR derives from a donor over 45 with non-small cell lung cancer. The sample in question was PBMCs, obtained before or after stereotactic body radiation therapy (not recorded which). The CDR3 DNA is TGCGCCAGCAGCCTGTTTTCGATGAACACTGAAGCTTTCTTT. This gives the protein CASSLFSMNTEAFF. Full variable domain (rest looked up from reference TRBV5-1 and TRBJ1-1): KAGVTQTPRYLIKTRGQQVTLSCSPISGHRSVSWYQQTPGQGLQFLFEYFSETQRNKGNFPGRFSGRQFSNSRSEMNVSTLELGDSALYLCASSLFSMNTEAFFGQGTRLTVV.